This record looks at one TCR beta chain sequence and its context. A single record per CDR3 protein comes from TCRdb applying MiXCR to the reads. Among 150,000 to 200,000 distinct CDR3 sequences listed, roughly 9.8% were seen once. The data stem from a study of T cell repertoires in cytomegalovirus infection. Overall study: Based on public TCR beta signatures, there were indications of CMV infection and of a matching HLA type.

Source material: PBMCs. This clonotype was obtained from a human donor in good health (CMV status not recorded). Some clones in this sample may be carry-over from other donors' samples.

The CDR3 DNA is TGCAGCGCTGGGGAGGAAAAACTGTTTTTT. This codes for CSAGEEKLFF. This sequence joins TRBV29-1 and TRBJ1-4; D is ambiguous. Looked up from germline, CDR1 is SQVTM and CDR2 is ANQGSEA. The CDR3 consists of 10 residues. V lost 7 bases, J lost 8 bases, and 8 bases lay in between.